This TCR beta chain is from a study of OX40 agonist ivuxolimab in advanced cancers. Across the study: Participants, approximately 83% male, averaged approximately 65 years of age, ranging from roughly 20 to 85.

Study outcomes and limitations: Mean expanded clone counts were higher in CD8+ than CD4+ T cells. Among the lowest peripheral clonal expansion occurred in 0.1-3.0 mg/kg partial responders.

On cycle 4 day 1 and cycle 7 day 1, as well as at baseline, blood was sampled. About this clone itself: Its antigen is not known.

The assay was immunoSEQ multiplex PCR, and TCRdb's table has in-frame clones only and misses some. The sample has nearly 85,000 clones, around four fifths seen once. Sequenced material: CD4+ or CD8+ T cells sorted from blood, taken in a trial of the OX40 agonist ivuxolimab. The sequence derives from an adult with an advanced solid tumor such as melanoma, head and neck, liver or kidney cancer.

CDR3 protein: CSVGGKNTEAFF. Written as DNA, the CDR3 is TGCAGCGTTGGCGGCAAGAACACTGAAGCTTTCTTT. This chain uses TRBV29-1 with TRBJ1-1, with D unresolved. Trimming pared 4 bases from V and 1 base from J, leaving 7 bases between. CDR1 and CDR2 from the germline V gene are SQVTM and ANQGSEA. The CDR3 is made up of 12 amino acids.